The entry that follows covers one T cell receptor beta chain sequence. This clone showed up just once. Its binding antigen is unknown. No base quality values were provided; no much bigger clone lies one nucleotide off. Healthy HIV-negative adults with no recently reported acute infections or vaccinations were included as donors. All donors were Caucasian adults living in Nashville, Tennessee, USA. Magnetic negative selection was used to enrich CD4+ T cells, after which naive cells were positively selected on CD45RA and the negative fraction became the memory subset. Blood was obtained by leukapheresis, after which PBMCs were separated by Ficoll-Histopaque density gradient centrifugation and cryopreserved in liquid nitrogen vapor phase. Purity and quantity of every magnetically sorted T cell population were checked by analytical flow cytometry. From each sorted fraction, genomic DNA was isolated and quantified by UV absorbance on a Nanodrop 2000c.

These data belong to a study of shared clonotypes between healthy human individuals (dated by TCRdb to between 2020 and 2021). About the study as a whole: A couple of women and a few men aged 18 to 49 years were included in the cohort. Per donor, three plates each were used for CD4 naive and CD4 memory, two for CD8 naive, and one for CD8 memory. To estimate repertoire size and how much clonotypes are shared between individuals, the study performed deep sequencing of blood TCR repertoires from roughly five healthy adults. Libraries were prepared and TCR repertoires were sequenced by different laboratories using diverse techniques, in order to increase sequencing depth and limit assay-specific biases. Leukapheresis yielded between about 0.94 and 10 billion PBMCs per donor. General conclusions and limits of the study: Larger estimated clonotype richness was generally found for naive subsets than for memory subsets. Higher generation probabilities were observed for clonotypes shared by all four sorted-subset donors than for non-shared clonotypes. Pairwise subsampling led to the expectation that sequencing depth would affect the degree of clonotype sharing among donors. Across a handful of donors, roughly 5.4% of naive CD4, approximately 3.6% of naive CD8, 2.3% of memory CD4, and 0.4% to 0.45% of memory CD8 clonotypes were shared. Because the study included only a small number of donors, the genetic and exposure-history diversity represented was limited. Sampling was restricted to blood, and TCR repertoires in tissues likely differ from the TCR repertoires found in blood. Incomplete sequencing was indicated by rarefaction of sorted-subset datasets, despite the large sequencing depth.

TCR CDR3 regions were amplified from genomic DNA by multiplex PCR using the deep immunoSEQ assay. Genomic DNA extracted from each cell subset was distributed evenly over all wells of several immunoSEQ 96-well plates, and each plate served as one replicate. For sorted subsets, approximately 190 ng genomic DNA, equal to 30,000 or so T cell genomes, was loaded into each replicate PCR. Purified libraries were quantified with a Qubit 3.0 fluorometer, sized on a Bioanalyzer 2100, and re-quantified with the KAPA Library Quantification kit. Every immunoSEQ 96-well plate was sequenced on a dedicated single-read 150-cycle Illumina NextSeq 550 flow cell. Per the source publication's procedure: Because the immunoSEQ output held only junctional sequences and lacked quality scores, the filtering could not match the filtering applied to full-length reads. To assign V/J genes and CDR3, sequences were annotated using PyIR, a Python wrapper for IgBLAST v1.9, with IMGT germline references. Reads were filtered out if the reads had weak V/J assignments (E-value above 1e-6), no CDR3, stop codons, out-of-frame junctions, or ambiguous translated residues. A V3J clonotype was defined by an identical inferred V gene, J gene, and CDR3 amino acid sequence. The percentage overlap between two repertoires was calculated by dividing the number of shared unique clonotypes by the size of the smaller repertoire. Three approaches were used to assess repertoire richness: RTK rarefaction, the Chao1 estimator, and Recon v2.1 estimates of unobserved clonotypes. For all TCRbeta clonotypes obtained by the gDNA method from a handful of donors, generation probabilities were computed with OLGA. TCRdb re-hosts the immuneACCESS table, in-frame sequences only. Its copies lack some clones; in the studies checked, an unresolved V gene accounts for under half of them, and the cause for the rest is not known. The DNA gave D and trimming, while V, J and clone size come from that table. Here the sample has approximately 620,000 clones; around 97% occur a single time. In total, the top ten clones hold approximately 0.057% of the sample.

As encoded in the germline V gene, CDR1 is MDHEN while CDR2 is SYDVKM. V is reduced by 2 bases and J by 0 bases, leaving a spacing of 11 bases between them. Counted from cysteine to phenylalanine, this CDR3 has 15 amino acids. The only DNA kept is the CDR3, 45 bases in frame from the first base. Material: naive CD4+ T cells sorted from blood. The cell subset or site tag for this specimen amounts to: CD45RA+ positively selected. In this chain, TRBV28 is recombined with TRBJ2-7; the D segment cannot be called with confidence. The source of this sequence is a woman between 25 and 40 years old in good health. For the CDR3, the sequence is CASSLTPVSSYEQYF. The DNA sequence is TGTGCCAGCAGTTTAACTCCAGTCAGCTCCTACGAGCAGTACTTC.